This entry features one TCR beta chain sequence. The clone's antigen remains unknown. Base qualities are not provided; no much larger clone lies one nucleotide away. These data originate in a study of T cells in localized non-small cell lung cancer (dated by TCRdb to about 2020). About the investigation overall: Comparing tumors with uninvolved tumor-adjacent lungs, the study looked at the T cell repertoires of around 250 patients with early-stage NSCLC. The cohort comprised 236 treatment-naïve NSCLC patients with resected, localized lung tumors. A mean age of roughly 66 years was recorded for the NSCLC patients, of whom under 150 were male and 107 were female.

Overall study outcomes, separate from this receptor: A median of approximately 50 of the top 100 tumor clones turned up in the paired uninvolved adjacent lung, and roughly 28 of those clones also ranked among the top 100 of that same adjacent lung. Higher T cell density in blood was associated with longer overall survival, whereas higher clonality in adjacent lung was associated with shorter survival. Because multi-region sequencing of the tumors was not done, intratumor heterogeneity could not be ruled out. Because the study design was exploratory, TCR variables were selected using unadjusted p-values without false-discovery rate correction. The highest T cell clonality was observed in uninvolved tumor-adjacent lung, where clonality exceeded that of tumor, suggesting that antigenic responses were more focused in uninvolved tumor-adjacent lung.

At diagnosis, peripheral blood, uninvolved tumor-adjacent lung and tumor were collected and stored as a combination of fresh-frozen and FFPE material. For TCR repertoire profiling, the blood samples were analyzed as peripheral blood mononuclear cells. The germline V gene supplies CDR1 ENHRY and CDR2 SYGVKD. Counted from cysteine to phenylalanine, this CDR3 has 13 amino acids. Only the CDR3 DNA stays, 39 bases, in frame from base 1. V is shortened by 0 bases, J by 8 bases, and the region joining them spans 10 bases. TCR beta CDR3 regions were sequenced from DNA using the immunoSEQ Assay. As for the authors' bioinformatics: To compute T cell density, TCR beta template counts were normalized to usable DNA, which was estimated by amplifying housekeeping genes. Richness was estimated using the preseqR package, with extrapolation to 400,000 templates for PBMC samples and to 120,000 templates for tissue samples. Clonality was defined as one minus Pielou's evenness. To identify tissue-enriched TCRs, differential abundance testing was run on productive amino-acid clonotypes with a minimum total count of 5 and an alpha of 0.1. The Jaccard Index and the Morisita Overlap Index were used to quantify repertoire overlap between compartments. GLIPH grouped TCR beta CDR3s together with public tetramer-defined viral CDR3s, and a viral motif had to include at least three viral sequences and show V-gene enrichment. TCRdb re-hosts the immuneACCESS table, in-frame sequences only. Its copies lack some clones; in the studies checked, an unresolved V gene accounts for under half of them, and the cause for the rest is not known. Clonal size and the V and J genes are those of that table, whereas D and trimming came from the DNA. The sample yields about 40,000 clones; around 81% were counted once. The ten largest clones represent 6.5% to 8% of the sample.

The receptor comes from a male donor at least 60 years old with stage II lung adenocarcinoma. Recombination connected TRBV10-3 to TRBJ1-2, with a tentative D gene TRBD1 over 6 matching bases. The sample in question was peripheral blood mononuclear cells, obtained before any cancer treatment. The CDR3 protein is CAISESRGKGYTF. The sequence in DNA is TGTGCCATCAGTGAGTCGAGGGGGAAGGGCTACACCTTC.